The sequence of this T cell receptor beta chain was determined in a study of CD8 T cells in ankylosing spondylitis. Trimming left V 3 bases short and J 5 bases short, with 7 bases between. CDR3 length: 13 residues. Note on this clonotype: The antigen is unknown.

Preparation of TCR beta libraries was done by quantitative 5'-RACE with molecular barcodes. TCRdb independently ran MiXCR on the 5' RACE reads; one entry per CDR3 protein. The sample shows some 130,000 distinct CDR3 sequences, roughly a sixth of them seen only once. Overall study results and limits: What seemed typical of ankylosing spondylitis blood was a TCR beta motif built from eight highly homologous variants. Significant enrichment of disease-linked clones was reported in matched ankylosing spondylitis synovial fluid. Previous work reported some of these motif variants in the synovial fluid and blood of reactive arthritis. Within peripheral blood, clones linked to disease were CD8+ and relatively rare.

Sequencing was carried out using blood, either unsorted or a sorted T cell fraction (not recorded which). This chain uses TRBV12-3 or TRBV12-4 with TRBJ1-4; no firm D call. The origin of this receptor is a male donor with ankylosing spondylitis. CDR3 sequence (DNA): TGTGCCAGCAGTTTCTACGCCAATGAAAAACTGTTTTTT. This encodes CASSFYANEKLFF.